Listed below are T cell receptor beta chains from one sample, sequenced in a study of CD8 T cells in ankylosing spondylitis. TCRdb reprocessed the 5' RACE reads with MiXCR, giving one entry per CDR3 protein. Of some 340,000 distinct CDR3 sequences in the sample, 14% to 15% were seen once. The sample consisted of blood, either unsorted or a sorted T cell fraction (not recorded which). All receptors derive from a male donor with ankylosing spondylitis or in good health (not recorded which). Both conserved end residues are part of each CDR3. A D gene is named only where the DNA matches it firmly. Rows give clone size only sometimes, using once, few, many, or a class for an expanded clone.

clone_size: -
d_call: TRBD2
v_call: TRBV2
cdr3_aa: CASSQGLAIDTQYF

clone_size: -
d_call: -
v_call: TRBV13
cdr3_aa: CASSLDRGKLFF

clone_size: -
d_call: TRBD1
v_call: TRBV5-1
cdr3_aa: CASSLQRTGYWYEQYF

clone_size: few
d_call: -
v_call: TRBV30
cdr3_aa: CAWSGSGNTIYF

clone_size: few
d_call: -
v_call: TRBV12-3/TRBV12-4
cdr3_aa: CASSDPPLVWGYTF

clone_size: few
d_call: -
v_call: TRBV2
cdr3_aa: CASGGLDTQYF

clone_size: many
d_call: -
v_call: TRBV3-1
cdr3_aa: CASSQESAVYNEQFF

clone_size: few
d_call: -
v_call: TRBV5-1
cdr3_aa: CASSPSGPPGRYGYTF

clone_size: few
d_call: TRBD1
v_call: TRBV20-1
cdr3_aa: CGDRPSSGNTIYF

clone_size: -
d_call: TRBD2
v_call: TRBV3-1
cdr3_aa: CASSQDRLAGVNEQFF

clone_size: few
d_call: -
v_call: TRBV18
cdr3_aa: CASSPQGMDGYTF

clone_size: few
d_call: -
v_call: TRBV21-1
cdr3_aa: CASSKGTGGDTQYF

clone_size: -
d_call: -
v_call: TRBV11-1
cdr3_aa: CASSPSPKDSPPTYEQYF

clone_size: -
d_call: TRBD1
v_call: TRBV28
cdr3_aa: CASSLRLQGAYEQYF

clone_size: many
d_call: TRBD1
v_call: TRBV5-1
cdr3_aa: CASSLGQVNTEAFF

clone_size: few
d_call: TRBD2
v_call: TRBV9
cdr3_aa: CASSARRLAGQETQYF